This TCR beta chain is from a study of OX40 agonist ivuxolimab in advanced cancers. Study-wide background: Every patient in dose escalation had hepatocellular carcinoma, melanoma, renal cell or head and neck cancer.

TCRdb keeps only in-frame clones here, not all; method: immunoSEQ multiplex PCR. The table has 90,000 to 95,000 clones, about 87% seen once; the top ten hold about 4.5%. CDR3 length: 16 residues. The trim removed 1 base at V and 7 bases at J, leaving 5 bases unmatched. The V gene's germline CDR1 is SGHRS and CDR2 YFSETQ. The V call is TRBV5-1, the J call TRBJ2-2, with 12 bases identical to TRBD1. This receptor was taken from an adult with an advanced solid tumor such as melanoma, head and neck, liver or kidney cancer. The material sequenced was CD4+ or CD8+ T cells sorted from blood, taken in a trial of the OX40 agonist ivuxolimab. The CDR3 protein is CASSLSGDRGRGELFF. For the CDR3, the DNA is TGCGCCAGCAGCTTGTCCGGGGACAGGGGGCGCGGGGAGCTGTTTTTT.